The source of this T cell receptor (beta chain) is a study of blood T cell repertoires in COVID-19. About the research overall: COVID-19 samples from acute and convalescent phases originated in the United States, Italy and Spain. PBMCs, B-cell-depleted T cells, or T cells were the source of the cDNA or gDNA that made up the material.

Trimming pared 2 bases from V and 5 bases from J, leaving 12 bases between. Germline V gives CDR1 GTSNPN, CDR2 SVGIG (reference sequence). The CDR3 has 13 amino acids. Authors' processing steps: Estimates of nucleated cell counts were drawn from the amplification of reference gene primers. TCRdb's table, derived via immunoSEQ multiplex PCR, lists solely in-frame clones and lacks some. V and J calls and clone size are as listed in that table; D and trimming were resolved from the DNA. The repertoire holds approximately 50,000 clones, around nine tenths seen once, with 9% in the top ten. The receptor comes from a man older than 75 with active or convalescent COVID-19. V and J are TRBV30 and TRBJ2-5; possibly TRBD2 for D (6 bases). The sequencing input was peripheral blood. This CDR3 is CAWSPGVEETQYF. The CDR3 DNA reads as TGTGCCTGGAGTCCGGGAGTTGAGGAGACCCAGTACTTC.